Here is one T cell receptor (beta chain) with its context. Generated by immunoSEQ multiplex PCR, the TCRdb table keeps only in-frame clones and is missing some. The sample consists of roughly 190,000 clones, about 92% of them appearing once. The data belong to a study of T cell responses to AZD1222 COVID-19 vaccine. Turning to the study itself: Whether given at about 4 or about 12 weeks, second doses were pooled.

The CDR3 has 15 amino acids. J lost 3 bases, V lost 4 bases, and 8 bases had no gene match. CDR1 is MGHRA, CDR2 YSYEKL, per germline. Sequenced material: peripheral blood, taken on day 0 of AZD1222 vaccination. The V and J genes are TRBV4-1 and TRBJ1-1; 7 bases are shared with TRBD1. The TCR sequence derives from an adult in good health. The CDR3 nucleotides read TGCGCCAGCAGCCTGATACAGGGGCGAGACACTGAAGCTTTCTTT. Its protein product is CASSLIQGRDTEAFF.